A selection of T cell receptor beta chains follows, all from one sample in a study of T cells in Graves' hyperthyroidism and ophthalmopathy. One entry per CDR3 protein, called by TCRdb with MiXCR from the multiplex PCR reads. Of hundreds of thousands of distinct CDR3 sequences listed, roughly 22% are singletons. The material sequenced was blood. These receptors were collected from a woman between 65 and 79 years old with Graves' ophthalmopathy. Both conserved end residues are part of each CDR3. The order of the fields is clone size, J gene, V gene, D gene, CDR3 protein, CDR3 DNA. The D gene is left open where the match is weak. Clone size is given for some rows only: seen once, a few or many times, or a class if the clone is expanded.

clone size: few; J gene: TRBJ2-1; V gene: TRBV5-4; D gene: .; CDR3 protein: CASSERANYNEQFF; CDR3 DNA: TGTGCCAGCAGCGAGCGGGCGAACTACAATGAGCAGTTCTTC
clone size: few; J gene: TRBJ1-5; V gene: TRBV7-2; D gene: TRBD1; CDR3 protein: CASSLGGGRSLNQPQHF; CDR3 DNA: TGTGCCAGCAGCCTAGGAGGGGGCCGGTCTCTAAATCAGCCCCAGCATTTT
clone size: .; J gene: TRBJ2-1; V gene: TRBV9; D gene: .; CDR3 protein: CANSVGLAEGHYNEQFF; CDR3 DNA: TGTGCCAACAGCGTAGGGTTAGCGGAGGGCCACTACAATGAGCAGTTCTTC
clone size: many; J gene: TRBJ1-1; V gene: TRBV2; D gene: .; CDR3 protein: CASSETRGMGEAFF; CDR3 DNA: TGTGCCAGCAGTGAGACCAGGGGTATGGGTGAAGCTTTCTTT
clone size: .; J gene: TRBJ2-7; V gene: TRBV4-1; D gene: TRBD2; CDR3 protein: CASSQGLAGIYEQYF; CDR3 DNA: TGCGCCAGCAGCCAGGGACTAGCGGGGATCTACGAGCAGTACTTC
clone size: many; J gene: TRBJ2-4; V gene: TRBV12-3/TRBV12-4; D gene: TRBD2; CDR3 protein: CASSLRGAVNIQYF; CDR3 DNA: TGTGCCAGCAGTTTGCGGGGGGCGGTAAACATTCAGTACTTC
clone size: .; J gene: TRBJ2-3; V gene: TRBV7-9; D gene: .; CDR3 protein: CASSLRGSSTDTQYF; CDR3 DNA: TGTGCCAGCAGCTTAAGGGGTTCTAGCACAGATACGCAGTATTTT
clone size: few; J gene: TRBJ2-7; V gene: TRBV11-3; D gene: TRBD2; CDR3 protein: CASSFTSGEYEQYF; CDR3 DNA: TGTGCCAGCAGCTTCACTAGCGGAGAGTACGAGCAGTACTTC
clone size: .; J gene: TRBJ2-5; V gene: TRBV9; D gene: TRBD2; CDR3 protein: CASSSRDSGTETQYF; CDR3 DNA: TGTGCCAGCAGCTCCCGGGATAGCGGGACGGAGACCCAGTACTTC
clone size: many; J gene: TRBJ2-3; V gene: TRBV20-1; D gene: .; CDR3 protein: CSAQSSDTQYF; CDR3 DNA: TGCAGTGCTCAAAGTTCAGATACGCAGTATTTT
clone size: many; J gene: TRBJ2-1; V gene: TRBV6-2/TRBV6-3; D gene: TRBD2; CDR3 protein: CASSPTGTSGFGNYNEQFF; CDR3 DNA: TGTGCCAGCAGTCCCACCGGGACTAGCGGATTCGGGAACTACAATGAGCAGTTCTTC
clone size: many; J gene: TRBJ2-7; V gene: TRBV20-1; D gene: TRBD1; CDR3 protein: CSAPGTGVTEQYF; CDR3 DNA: TGCAGTGCTCCCGGGACAGGGGTTACCGAGCAGTACTTC
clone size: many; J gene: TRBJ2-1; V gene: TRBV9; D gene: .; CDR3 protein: CASSVSGQSYNEQFF; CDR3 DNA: TGTGCCAGCAGCGTATCGGGACAATCCTACAATGAGCAGTTCTTC
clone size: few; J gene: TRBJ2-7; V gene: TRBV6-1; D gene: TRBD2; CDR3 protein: CASSGTSGRDEQYF; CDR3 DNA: TGTGCCAGCAGTGGGACTAGCGGGAGGGACGAGCAGTACTTC
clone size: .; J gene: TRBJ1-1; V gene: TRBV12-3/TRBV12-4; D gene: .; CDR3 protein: CATVSRWGTEAFF; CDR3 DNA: TGTGCCACAGTCTCCAGGTGGGGGACTGAAGCTTTCTTT
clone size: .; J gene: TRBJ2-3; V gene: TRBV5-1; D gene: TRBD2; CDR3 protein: CASSFPTSGYTDTQYF; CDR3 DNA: TGCGCCAGCAGCTTTCCGACTAGCGGCTACACAGATACGCAGTATTTT
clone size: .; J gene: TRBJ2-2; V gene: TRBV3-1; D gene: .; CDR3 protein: CASSQFGSGTGELFF; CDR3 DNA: TGTGCCAGCAGCCAATTCGGGAGTGGCACCGGGGAGCTGTTTTTT
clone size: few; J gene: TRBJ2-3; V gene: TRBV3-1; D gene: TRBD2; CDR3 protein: CASSPTSGMWSDTQYF; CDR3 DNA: TGTGCCAGCAGCCCTACTAGCGGGATGTGGTCAGATACGCAGTATTTT
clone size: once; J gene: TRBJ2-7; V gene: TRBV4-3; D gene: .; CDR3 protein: CASSQVMDLSYEQYF; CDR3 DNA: TGCGCCAGCAGCCAAGTTATGGACTTATCCTACGAGCAGTACTTC
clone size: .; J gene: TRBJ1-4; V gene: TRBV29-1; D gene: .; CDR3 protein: CSAGTLLGEKLFF; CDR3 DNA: TGCAGCGCAGGGACACTTTTGGGGGAAAAACTGTTTTTT
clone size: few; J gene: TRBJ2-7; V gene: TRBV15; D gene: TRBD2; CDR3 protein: CATSRDLGLAGADYEQYF; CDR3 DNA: TGTGCCACCAGCAGAGACCTGGGGCTAGCGGGCGCCGACTACGAGCAGTACTTC
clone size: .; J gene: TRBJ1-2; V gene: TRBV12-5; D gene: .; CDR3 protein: CASGLVPGTAGYTF; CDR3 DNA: TGTGCTAGTGGTTTGGTCCCCGGGACTGCGGGCTACACCTTC
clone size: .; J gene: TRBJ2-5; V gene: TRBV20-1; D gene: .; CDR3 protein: CSARVAETQYF; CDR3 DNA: TGCAGTGCTAGAGTGGCGGAGACCCAGTACTTC
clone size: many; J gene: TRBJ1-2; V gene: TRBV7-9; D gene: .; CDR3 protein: CASSFGGANGYTF; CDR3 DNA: TGTGCCAGCAGCTTTGGAGGGGCGAACGGCTACACCTTC
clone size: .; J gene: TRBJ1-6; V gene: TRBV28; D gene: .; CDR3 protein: CASSPPTGADSPLHF; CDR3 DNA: TGTGCCAGCAGCCCCCCGACGGGGGCTGATTCACCCCTCCACTTT
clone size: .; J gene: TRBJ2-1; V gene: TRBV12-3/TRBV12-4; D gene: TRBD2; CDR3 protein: CASSPLPGASGGKGTDEQFF; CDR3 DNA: TGTGCCAGCAGCCCACTCCCCGGGGCTAGCGGGGGAAAAGGCACCGATGAGCAGTTCTTC
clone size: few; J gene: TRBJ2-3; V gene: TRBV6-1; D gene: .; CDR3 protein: CASSTGTITDTQYF; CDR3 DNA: TGTGCCAGCAGTACGGGAACCATCACAGATACGCAGTATTTT
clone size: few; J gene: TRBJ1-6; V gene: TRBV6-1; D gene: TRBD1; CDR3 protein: CASSEGTQGARSPLHF; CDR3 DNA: TGTGCCAGCAGTGAAGGGACACAGGGGGCGAGATCACCCCTCCACTTT
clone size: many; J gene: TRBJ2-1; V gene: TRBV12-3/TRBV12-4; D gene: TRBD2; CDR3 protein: CASSLGGTSGINEQFF; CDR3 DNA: TGTGCCAGCAGTTTGGGGGGGACTAGCGGGATAAATGAGCAGTTCTTC
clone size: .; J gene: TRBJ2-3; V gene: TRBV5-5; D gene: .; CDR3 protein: CASSLLGQGFADTQYF; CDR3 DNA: TGTGCCAGCAGCTTGCTCGGGCAGGGATTTGCCGATACGCAGTATTTT
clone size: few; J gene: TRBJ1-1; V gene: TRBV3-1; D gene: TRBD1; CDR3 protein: CASSQGPGQGFYTEAFF; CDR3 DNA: TGTGCCAGCAGCCAAGGGCCTGGACAGGGCTTCTACACTGAAGCTTTCTTT
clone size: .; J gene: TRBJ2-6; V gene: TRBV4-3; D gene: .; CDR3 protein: CASSQERDLNVLTF; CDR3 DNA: TGCGCCAGCAGCCAAGAGCGAGACTTGAACGTCCTGACTTTC
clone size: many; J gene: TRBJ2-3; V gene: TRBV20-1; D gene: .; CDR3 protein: CSAGGRAPDTQYF; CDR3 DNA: TGCAGTGCGGGGGGGCGAGCTCCAGATACGCAGTATTTT
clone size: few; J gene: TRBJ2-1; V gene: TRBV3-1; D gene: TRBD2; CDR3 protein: CASSNGLAGADEQFF; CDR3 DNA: TGTGCCAGCAGCAACGGACTAGCGGGAGCCGATGAGCAGTTCTTC
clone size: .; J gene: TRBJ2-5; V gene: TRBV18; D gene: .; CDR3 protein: CASSRDGGIETQYF; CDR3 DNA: TGTGCCAGCTCCCGGGATGGAGGGATTGAGACCCAGTACTTC
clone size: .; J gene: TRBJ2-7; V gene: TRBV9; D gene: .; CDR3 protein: CASSQRDREQYF; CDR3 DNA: TGTGCCAGCAGCCAGCGCGATAGGGAGCAGTACTTC
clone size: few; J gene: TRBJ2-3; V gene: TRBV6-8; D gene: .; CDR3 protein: CASSYGLGTNTDTQYF; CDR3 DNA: TGTGCCAGCAGTTACGGGTTGGGGACCAACACAGATACGCAGTATTTT
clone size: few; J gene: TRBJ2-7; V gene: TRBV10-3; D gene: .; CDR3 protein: CAITDGTRHEQYF; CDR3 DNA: TGTGCCATCACTGACGGTACTAGACACGAGCAGTACTTC
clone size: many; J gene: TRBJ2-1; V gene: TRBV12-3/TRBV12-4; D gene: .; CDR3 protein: CASSPRGYEQFF; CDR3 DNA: TGTGCCAGCAGCCCGCGGGGTTATGAGCAGTTCTTC
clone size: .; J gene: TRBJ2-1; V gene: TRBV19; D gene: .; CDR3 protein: CASRPSPGTANEQFF; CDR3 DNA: TGTGCCAGCCGACCCTCCCCAGGAACGGCCAATGAGCAGTTCTTC
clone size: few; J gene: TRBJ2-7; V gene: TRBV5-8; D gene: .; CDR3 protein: CASSFAEQYF; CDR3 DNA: TGTGCCAGCAGCTTTGCCGAGCAGTACTTC
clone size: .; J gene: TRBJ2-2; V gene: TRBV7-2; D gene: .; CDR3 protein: CASSPILAGTGELFF; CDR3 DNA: TGTGCCAGCAGCCCCATACTTGCGGGGACCGGGGAGCTGTTTTTT